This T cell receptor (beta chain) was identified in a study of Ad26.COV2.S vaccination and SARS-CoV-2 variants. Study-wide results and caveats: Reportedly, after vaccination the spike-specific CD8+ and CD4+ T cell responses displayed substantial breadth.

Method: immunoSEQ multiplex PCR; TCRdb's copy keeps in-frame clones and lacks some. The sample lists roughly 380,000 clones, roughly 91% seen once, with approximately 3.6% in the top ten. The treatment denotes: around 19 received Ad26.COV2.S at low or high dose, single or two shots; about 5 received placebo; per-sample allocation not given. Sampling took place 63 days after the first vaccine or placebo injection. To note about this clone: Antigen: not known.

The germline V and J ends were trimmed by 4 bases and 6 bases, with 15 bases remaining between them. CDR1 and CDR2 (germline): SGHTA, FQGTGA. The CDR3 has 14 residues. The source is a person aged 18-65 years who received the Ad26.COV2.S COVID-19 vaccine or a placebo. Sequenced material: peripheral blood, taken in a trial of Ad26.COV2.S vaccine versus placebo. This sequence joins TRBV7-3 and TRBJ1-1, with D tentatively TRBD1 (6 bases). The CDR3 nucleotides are TGTGCCAGCAGCTCCGAGGGGGGATTCGCTGAAGCTTTCTTT. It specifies CASSSEGGFAEAFF.